This entry lists 24 T cell receptor beta chains sequenced from one sample in a study of T cells in pancreatic ductal adenocarcinoma. Selected pancreatic ductal adenocarcinoma patients had undergone surgery without neoadjuvant therapy. TCRdb keeps only in-frame clones here, not all; method: immunoSEQ multiplex PCR. The data show approximately 97,000 clones, about 96% seen once. The sample consisted of PBMCs. The source of these receptors is a human donor with pancreatic ductal adenocarcinoma.

Only one count was recorded for this clone. The chain couples TRBV6-6 to TRBJ1-1; the D gene is possibly TRBD1 (5 bases). Germline values: CDR1 MNHNY, CDR2 SVGAGI (reference sequence). V shed 8 bases and J shed 8 bases, with 18 bases lying between them. The length of the CDR3 is 13 residues. The CDR3 here is CASQGGILREAFF. CDR3 in DNA: TGTGCCAGCCAGGGCGGAATTTTGAGGGAAGCTTTCTTT.

V is TRBV4-1 and J is TRBJ1-1, with D unclear. Trimming stripped 5 bases from V and 1 base from J, with 20 bases between. The V gene's germline CDR1 is MGHRA and CDR2 YSYEKL. This CDR3 region has 17 residues. Written as DNA, the CDR3 is TGCGCCAGCAGCGACCCCCCCTTATTCCAGGCGAACACTGAAGCTTTCTTT. Amino acid sequence: CASSDPPLFQANTEAFF.

This clone appeared a single time. This sequence joins TRBV4-2 and TRBJ2-2; D perhaps matches TRBD2 (6 bases). CDR1 is LGHNA, CDR2 YNFKEQ, per germline. With 8 bases removed from V and 2 bases from J, the gap between germline ends came to 12 bases. The CDR3 sequence is 14 residues long. This chain's CDR3 is CASVADRNTGELFF. Written as DNA, the CDR3 is TGTGCCAGCGTAGCGGATCGAAACACCGGGGAGCTGTTTTTT.

This chain connects TRBV11-2 to TRBJ2-7; perhaps TRBD1 as D (5 bases). CDR3 length: 14 amino acids. The ends were cut back, 5 bases at V and 3 bases at J, with 14 bases in the middle. The germline V gene encodes CDR1 SGHAT and CDR2 FQNNGV. The CDR3: CASSPRQLIYEQYF. CDR3 in DNA: TGTGCCAGCAGCCCCAGACAGTTAATCTACGAGCAGTACTTC.

In DNA form, the CDR3 reads TGTGCCAGCAGCCCGAACCCGACAGATCGAAGAGAGACCCAGTACTTC. Its translation: CASSPNPTDRRETQYF. The genes are TRBV7-2 and TRBJ2-5, with TRBD1 as a possible D gene (5 bases). V was trimmed by 5 bases and J by 4 bases, leaving 20 bases between them. Germline CDR1 and CDR2: SGHTA and FQGNSA. The CDR3 has 16 amino acids.

This clone is a singleton in its sample. The chain links TRBV5-1 to TRBJ2-2, with TRBD1 as a possible D gene (6 bases). The CDR3 runs 16 residues. Germline CDR1 SGHRS, CDR2 YFSETQ. V lost 4 bases and J 0 bases, leaving 13 bases between the germline ends. The CDR3 sequence: CASSKDRFANTGELFF. CDR3 bases: TGCGCCAGCAGCAAAGACAGGTTCGCGAACACCGGGGAGCTGTTTTTT.

On this clone itself: The same CDR3 can be traced to other DNA sequences in this sample. The chain is built from TRBV11-2 and TRBJ2-5, with D uncertain. Deletions cut 1 base from V and 5 bases from J, with 5 bases between. Germline V gives CDR1 SGHAT, CDR2 FQNNGV. The CDR3 runs 12 residues. This CDR3 reads CASSLVEETQYF. DNA for the CDR3: TGTGCCAGCAGCTTAGTCGAGGAGACCCAGTACTTC.

The chain links TRBV13 to TRBJ2-2, with D possibly being TRBD1 (5 bases). V lost 1 base, J lost 5 bases, and 5 bases lay in between. CDR1 and CDR2 (germline): PRHDT, FYEKMQ (reference sequence). CDR3 length: 13 residues. CDR3 sequence (DNA): TGTGCCAGCAGCTTAGCAGGGACCGGGGAGCTGTTTTTT. As protein: CASSLAGTGELFF.

The V call is TRBV7-3, the J call TRBJ2-2; 12 bases are shared with TRBD2. V shed 5 bases, J shed 6 bases, and the junction held 7 bases outside the gene matches. The CDR3 extends over 16 amino acids. The V gene's germline CDR1 is SGHTA and CDR2 FQGTGA. The DNA of the CDR3 is TGTGCCAGCAGCGATCGACTAGCGGGAGCCTCCGGGGAGCTGTTTTTT. It yields the protein CASSDRLAGASGELFF.

The chain uses TRBV28 and TRBJ2-3; 7 positions agree with TRBD2. The CDR3 covers 14 residues. J gave up 6 bases and V 6 bases, and 9 bases lay outside the gene matches. CDR1 and CDR2 (germline): MDHEN, SYDVKM. The CDR3 reads CASSHQGGWDTQYF. CDR3 DNA: TGTGCCAGCAGCCATCAGGGAGGGTGGGATACGCAGTATTTT.

The chain carries TRBV7-9 and TRBJ2-3, with D uncertain. V dropped 7 bases and J dropped 4 bases, with 9 bases sitting between them. This CDR3 contains 12 residues. Per germline, CDR1 SEHNR and CDR2 FQNEAQ (reference sequence). CDR3 sequence (DNA): TGTGCCAGCACTTCTGGGCCAGATACGCAGTATTTT. Protein sequence: CASTSGPDTQYF.

The CDR3 is CASSPYADTSYEQYF. Here the CDR3 DNA reads TGTGCCAGCTCACCATATGCGGACACCTCCTACGAGCAGTACTTC. The genes are TRBV18 and TRBJ2-7, with a weak D call TRBD1 (5 bases). Germline V gene data show CDR1 as KGHSH and CDR2 as LQKENI. Trimming took 2 bases from V and 0 from J, leaving 11 bases between them. The CDR3 sequence is 15 residues long.

This clone came up once. This chain connects TRBV28 to TRBJ2-5; 7 bases match TRBD1. The ends lost 5 bases at V and 2 bases at J; junction bases unmatched: 8. There are 15 residues in the CDR3. Per germline, CDR1 MDHEN and CDR2 SYDVKM. Here the CDR3 DNA reads TGTGCCAGCAGTCCACAGGGGCGTGGGCAAGAGACCCAGTACTTC. Residues: CASSPQGRGQETQYF.

This chain connects TRBV10-3 to TRBJ2-2; D is unclear. V dropped 9 bases and J dropped 10 bases, with 9 bases sitting between them. Germline V gene lookup returns CDR1 ENHRY and CDR2 SYGVKD. This CDR3 is 10 amino acids long. The CDR3 loop reads CAIGREELFF. The CDR3 DNA is TGTGCCATTGGGCGCGAGGAGCTGTTTTTT.

The chain uses TRBV5-1 and TRBJ1-2; D is uncertain. Trimming removed 5 bases at V and 8 bases at J, with 16 bases between. CDR1 and CDR2 (germline): SGHRS, YFSETQ. The CDR3 covers 13 residues. The CDR3 sequence: CASSSRLRRGYTF. The CDR3, as DNA: TGCGCCAGCAGTTCCAGACTTCGAAGGGGCTACACCTTC.

This rearrangement joins TRBV11-1 to TRBJ2-7; 10 bases line up with TRBD1. Trimming at V came to 4 bases and at J to 7 bases, leaving 7 bases not matched to a gene. Germline CDR1 reads SGHAT; CDR2 reads FQDESV (reference sequence). CDR3 size: 14 residues. CDR3 sequence reads: CASSYPGQGWEQYF. The DNA of the CDR3 is TGTGCCAGCAGCTATCCGGGACAGGGGTGGGAGCAGTACTTC.

The gene calls are TRBV7-2 and TRBJ1-4; maybe TRBD1 (6 bases). The CDR3 covers 15 residues. Per the germline V gene, CDR1 is SGHTA and CDR2 is FQGNSA. V lost 5 bases and J lost 7, with 17 bases in between. The CDR3 sequence: CASSPQGGGGEKLFF. In DNA, the CDR3 is TGTGCCAGCAGCCCCCAGGGAGGGGGTGGTGAAAAACTGTTTTTT.

J is TRBJ2-1 and V is TRBV10-1; possible D gene TRBD2, 6 bases. The germline V and J ends were trimmed by 0 bases and 7 bases, with 10 bases remaining between them. Germline CDR1 WNHNN, CDR2 SYGVQD (reference sequence). This CDR3 spans 14 amino acids. The CDR3 DNA reads TGCGCCAGCAGTGAGTCGTGGGGGGATAATGAGCAGTTCTTC. Translating gives CASSESWGDNEQFF.

J is TRBJ2-6 and V is TRBV9, with TRBD2 as a possible D gene (6 bases). CDR1 SGDLS and CDR2 YYNGEE come from the germline V gene. This CDR3 has 16 residues. V gave up 5 bases and J gave up 0 bases, with 12 bases separating them. The CDR3 loop is CASSPYGGSGANVLTF. The CDR3 DNA is TGTGCCAGCAGTCCATACGGGGGCTCTGGGGCCAACGTCCTGACTTTC.

CDR3 sequence reads: CASSLRSSGRAEQFF. The CDR3 DNA follows: TGTGCCAGCAGCTTAAGGTCTAGCGGGAGGGCTGAGCAGTTCTTC. The V call is TRBV7-6, the J call TRBJ2-1; 12 bases line up with TRBD2. The CDR3 is 15 amino acids. Trimming cost V 2 bases and J 9 bases; bases outside gene matches: 5. CDR1 and CDR2 (germline): SGHVS, FNYEAQ.

V gene TRBV5-4 combines with J gene TRBJ2-7; possibly TRBD1 for D (5 bases). Trimming left V 2 bases short and J 6 bases short, with 21 bases between. The V gene's germline CDR1 is SGHNT and CDR2 YYREEE (reference sequence). The CDR3 totals 16 residues. The CDR3: CASSFGAQPPGPEQYF. In DNA, the CDR3 is TGTGCCAGCAGCTTTGGGGCGCAACCACCAGGGCCCGAGCAGTACTTC.

This chain connects TRBV19 to TRBJ2-5; 13 bases align to TRBD2. The V gene end was trimmed by 8 bases and the J gene end by 5 bases; junction bases not matched to a gene: 5. The V gene's germline CDR1 is LNHDA and CDR2 SQIVND (reference sequence). The CDR3 covers 14 residues. The CDR3 nucleotides read TGTGCCAGTCGAGAGACTAGCGGGAGGGAGACCCAGTACTTC. It encodes CASRETSGRETQYF.

This chain connects TRBV7-2 to TRBJ1-4; 8 bases match TRBD1. Germline V gene sequence: CDR1 SGHTA, CDR2 FQGNSA. The CDR3 runs to 14 residues. The junction had 9 bases not matched to a gene; V was cut back by 7 bases and J by 8 bases. For the CDR3, the DNA is TGTGCCAGCACCAACGGGGACAGGAAAGAAAAACTGTTTTTT. Its translation is CASTNGDRKEKLFF.

V and J are TRBV11-2 and TRBJ1-1; 10 positions match TRBD1. V lost 5 bases and J lost 11; bases outside the gene matches: 11. Germline V lookup: CDR1 SGHAT, CDR2 FQNNGV. The CDR3 contains 14 residues. The CDR3 sequence: CASSLTGQGKRAFF. The CDR3 DNA reads as TGTGCCAGCAGCCTAACGGGACAGGGGAAGAGGGCTTTCTTT.